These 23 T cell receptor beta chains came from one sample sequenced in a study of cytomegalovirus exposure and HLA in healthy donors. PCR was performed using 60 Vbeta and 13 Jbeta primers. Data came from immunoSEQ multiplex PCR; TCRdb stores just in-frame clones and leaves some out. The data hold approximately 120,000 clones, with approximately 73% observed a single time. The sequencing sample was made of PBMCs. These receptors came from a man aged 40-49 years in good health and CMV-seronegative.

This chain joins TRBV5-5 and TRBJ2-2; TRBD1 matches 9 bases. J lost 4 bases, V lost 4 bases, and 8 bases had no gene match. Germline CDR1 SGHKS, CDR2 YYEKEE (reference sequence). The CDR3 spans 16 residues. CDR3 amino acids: CASSVPGTGFTGELFF. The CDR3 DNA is TGTGCCAGCAGCGTACCCGGGACAGGGTTCACCGGGGAGCTGTTTTTT.

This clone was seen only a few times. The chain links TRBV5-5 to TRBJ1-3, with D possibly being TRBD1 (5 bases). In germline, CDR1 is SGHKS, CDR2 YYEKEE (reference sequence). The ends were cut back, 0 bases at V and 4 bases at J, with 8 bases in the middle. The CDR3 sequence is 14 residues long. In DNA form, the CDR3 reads TGTGCCAGCAGCTTGGAAGGGGTCGGAAACACCATATATTTT. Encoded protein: CASSLEGVGNTIYF.

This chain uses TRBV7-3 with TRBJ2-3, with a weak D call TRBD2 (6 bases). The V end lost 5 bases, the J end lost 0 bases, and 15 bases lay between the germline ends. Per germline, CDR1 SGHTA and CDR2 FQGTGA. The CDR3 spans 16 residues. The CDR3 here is CASSPGLFPSTDTQYF. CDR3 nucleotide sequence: TGTGCCAGCAGCCCGGGACTTTTCCCTAGCACAGATACGCAGTATTTT.

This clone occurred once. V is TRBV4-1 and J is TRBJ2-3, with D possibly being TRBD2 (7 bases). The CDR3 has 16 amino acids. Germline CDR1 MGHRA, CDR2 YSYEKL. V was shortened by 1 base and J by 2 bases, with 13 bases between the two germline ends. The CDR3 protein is CASSQGWGGLTDTQYF. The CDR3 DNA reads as TGCGCCAGCAGCCAAGGGTGGGGGGGCCTCACAGATACGCAGTATTTT.

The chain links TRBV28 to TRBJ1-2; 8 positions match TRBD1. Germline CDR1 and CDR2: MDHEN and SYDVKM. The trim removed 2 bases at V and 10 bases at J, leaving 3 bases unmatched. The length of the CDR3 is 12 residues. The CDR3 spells CASSLRQGIYTF. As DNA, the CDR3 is TGTGCCAGCAGTTTACGACAGGGGATCTACACCTTC.

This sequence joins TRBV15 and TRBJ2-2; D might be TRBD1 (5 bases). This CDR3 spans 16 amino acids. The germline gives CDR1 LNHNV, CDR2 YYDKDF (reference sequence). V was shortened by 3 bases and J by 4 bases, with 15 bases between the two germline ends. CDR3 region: CATSRAGDRLTGELFF. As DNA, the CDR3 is TGTGCCACCAGCAGGGCAGGAGACAGACTCACCGGGGAGCTGTTTTTT.

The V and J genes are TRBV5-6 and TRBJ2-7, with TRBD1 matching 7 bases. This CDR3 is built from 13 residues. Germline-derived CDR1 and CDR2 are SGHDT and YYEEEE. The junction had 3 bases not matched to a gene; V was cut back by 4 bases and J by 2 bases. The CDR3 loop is CASSPTGPYEQYF. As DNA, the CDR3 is TGTGCCAGCAGCCCGACAGGGCCCTACGAGCAGTACTTC.

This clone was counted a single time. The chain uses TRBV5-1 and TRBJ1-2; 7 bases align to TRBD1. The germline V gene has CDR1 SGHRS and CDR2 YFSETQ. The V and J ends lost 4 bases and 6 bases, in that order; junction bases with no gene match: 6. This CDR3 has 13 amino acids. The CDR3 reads CASSTGQVDGYTF. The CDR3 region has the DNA TGCGCCAGCAGCACCGGACAGGTAGATGGCTACACCTTC. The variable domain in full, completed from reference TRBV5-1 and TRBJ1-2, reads KAGVTQTPRYLIKTRGQQVTLSCSPISGHRSVSWYQQTPGQGLQFLFEYFSETQRNKGNFPGRFSGRQFSNSRSEMNVSTLELGDSALYLCASSTGQVDGYTFGSGTRLTVV.

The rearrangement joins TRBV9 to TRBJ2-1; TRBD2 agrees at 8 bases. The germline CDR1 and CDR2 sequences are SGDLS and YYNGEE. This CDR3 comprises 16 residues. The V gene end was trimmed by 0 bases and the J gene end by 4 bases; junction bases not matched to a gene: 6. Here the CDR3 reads CASSVAGLAGYNEQFF. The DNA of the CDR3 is TGTGCCAGCAGCGTAGCGGGGCTAGCGGGTTACAATGAGCAGTTCTTC.

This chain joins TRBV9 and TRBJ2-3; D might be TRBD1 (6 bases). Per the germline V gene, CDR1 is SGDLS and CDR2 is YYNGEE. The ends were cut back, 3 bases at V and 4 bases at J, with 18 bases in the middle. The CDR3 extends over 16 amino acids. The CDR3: CASSANTGFGPDTQYF. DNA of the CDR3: TGTGCCAGCAGCGCGAATACAGGGTTCGGCCCAGATACGCAGTATTTT.

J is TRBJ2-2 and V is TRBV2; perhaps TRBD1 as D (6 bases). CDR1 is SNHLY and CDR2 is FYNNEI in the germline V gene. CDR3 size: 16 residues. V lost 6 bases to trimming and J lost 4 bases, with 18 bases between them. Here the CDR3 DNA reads TGTGCCAGCAGAGGACAGAACCAGACAAGCACCGGGGAGCTGTTTTTT. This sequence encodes CASRGQNQTSTGELFF.

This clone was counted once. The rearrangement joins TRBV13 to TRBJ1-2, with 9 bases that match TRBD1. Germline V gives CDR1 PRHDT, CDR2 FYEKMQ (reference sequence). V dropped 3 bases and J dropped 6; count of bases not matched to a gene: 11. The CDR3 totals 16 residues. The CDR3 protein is CASSFLTVQGADGYTF. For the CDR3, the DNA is TGTGCCAGCAGCTTCCTAACCGTACAGGGGGCGGATGGCTACACCTTC.

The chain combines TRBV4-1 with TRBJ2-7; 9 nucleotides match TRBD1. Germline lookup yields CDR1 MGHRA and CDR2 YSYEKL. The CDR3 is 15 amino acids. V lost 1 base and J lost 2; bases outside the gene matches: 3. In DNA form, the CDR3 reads TGCGCCAGCAGCCAAGCACGGACAGGGGCCTACGAGCAGTACTTC. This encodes CASSQARTGAYEQYF.

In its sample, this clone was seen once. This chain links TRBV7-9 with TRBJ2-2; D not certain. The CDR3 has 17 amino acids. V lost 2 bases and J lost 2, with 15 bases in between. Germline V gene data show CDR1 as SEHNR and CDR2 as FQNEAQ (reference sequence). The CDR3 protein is CASSLFFGSDNTGELFF. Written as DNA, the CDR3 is TGTGCCAGCAGCTTATTTTTTGGCAGCGACAACACCGGGGAGCTGTTTTTT.

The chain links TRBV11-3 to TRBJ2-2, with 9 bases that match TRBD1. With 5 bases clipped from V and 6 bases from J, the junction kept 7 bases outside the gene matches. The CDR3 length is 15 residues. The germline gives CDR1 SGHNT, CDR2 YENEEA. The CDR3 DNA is TGTGCCAGCAGCCCGGGACAGGGTTGGGCCGGGGAGCTGTTTTTT. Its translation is CASSPGQGWAGELFF.

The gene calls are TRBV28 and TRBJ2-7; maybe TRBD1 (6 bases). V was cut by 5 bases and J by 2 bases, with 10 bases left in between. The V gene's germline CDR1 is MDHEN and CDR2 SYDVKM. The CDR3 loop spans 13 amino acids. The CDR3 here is CASSPGQTYEQYF. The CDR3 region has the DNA TGTGCCAGCAGTCCCGGACAGACCTACGAGCAGTACTTC.

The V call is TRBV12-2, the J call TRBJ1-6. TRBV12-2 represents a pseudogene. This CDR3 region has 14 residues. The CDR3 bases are TGTGCAAGTCGCTGGTCGGGAGATAATTCACCCCTCCACTTT. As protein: CASRWSGDNSPLHF.

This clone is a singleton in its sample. The CDR3 loop is CASSSPTGWGDNEQFF. CDR3 in DNA: TGTGCCAGCAGCTCACCCACCGGGTGGGGGGACAATGAGCAGTTCTTC. This chain connects TRBV7-6 to TRBJ2-1; D may be TRBD2 (6 bases). Trimming removed 4 bases from V and 5 bases from J, with 18 bases in between. In germline, CDR1 is SGHVS, CDR2 FNYEAQ. CDR3 length: 16 residues.

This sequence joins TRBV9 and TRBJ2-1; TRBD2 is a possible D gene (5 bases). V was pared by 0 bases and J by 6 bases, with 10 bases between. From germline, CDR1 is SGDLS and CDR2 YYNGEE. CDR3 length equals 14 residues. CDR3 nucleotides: TGTGCCAGCAGCGTAGTTGCCGGGATCAATGAGCAGTTCTTC. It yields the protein CASSVVAGINEQFF.

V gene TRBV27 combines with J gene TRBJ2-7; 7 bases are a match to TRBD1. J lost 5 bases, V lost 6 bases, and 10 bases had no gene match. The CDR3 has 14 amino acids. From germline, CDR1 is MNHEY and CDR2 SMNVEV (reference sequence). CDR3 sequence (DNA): TGTGCCAGCAGCTTGGACAGGAAGGTCCACGAGCAGTACTTC. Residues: CASSLDRKVHEQYF.

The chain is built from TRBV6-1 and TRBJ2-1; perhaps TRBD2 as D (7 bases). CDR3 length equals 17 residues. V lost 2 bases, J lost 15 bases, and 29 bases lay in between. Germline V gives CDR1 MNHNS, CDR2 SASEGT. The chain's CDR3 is CASSEIQGARGAHAPFF. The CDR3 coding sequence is TGTGCCAGCAGTGAAATCCAAGGGGCCCGGGGGGCCCATGCTCCGTTCTTC.

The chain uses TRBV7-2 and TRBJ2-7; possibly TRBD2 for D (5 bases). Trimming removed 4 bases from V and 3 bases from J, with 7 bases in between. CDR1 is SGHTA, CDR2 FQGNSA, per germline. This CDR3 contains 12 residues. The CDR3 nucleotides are TGTGCCAGCAGCTACCGGGGCTACGAGCAGTACTTC. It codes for CASSYRGYEQYF.

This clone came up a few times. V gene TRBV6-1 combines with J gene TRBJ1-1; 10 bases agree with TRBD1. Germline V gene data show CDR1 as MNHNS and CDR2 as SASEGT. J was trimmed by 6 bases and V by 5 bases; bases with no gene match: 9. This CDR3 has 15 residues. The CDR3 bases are TGTGCCAGCAGTAGCCCGGGACAGGGGAAGTCTGAAGCTTTCTTT. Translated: CASSSPGQGKSEAFF.